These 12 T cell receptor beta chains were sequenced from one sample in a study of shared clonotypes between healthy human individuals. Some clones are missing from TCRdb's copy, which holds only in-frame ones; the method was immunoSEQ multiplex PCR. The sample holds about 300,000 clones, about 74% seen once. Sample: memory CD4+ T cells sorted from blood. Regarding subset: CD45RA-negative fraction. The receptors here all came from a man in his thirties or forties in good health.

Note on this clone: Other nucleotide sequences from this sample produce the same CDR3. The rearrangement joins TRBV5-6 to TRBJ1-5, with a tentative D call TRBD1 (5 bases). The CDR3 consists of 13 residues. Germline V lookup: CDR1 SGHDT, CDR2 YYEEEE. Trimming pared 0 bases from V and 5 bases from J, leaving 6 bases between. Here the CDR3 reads CASSLGGDQPQHF. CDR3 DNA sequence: TGTGCCAGCAGCTTGGGGGGCGATCAGCCCCAGCATTTT.

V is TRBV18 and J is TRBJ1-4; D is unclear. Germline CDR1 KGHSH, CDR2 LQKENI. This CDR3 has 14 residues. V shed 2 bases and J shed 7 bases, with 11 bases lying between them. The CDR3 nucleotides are TGTGCCAGCTCACCAAGGACCCAAACTGAAAAACTGTTTTTT. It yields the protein CASSPRTQTEKLFF.

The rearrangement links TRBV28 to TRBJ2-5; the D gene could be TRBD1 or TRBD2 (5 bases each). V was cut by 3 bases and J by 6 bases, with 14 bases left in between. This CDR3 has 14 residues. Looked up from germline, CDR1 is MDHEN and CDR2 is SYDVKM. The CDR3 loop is CASSFGGPRKTQYF. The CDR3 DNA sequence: TGTGCCAGCAGTTTTGGGGGACCAAGAAAGACCCAGTACTTC. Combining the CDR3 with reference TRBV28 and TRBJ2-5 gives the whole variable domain DVKVTQSSRYLVKRTGEKVFLECVQDMDHENMFWYRQDPGLGLRLIYFSYDVKMKEKGDIPEGYSVSREKKERFSLILESASTNQTSMYLCASSFGGPRKTQYFGPGTRLLVL.

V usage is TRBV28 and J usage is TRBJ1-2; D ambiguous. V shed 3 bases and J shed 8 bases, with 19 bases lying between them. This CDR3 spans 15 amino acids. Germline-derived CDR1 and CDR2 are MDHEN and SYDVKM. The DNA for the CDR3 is TGTGCCAGCAGTTTCCCCAAAACAGAGGGAAGAGGCTACACCTTC. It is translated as CASSFPKTEGRGYTF.

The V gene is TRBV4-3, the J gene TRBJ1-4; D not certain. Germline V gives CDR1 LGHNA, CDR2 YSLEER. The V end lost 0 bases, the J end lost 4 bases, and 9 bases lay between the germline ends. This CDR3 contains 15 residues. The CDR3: CASSQEAGHNEKLFF. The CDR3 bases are TGCGCCAGCAGCCAAGAGGCCGGGCATAATGAAAAACTGTTTTTT.

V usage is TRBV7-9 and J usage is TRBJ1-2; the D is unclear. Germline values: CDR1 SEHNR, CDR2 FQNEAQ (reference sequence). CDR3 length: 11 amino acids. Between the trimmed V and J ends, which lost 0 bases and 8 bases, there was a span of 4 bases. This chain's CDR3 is CASSLAEGYTF. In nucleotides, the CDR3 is TGTGCCAGCAGCTTAGCGGAAGGCTACACCTTC.

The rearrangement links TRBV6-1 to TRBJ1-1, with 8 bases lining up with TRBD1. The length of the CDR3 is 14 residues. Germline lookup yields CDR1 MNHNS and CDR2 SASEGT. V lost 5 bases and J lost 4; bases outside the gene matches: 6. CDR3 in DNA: TGTGCCAGCAGTTCCCGGGACAGGACCACTGAAGCTTTCTTT. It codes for CASSSRDRTTEAFF.

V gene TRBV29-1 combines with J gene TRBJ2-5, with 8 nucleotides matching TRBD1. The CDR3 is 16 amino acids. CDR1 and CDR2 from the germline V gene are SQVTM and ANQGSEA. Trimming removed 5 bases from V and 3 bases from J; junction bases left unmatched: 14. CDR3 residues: CSVSIRGQGKKETQYF. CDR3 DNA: TGCAGCGTTAGTATACGTGGACAGGGCAAAAAAGAGACCCAGTACTTC.

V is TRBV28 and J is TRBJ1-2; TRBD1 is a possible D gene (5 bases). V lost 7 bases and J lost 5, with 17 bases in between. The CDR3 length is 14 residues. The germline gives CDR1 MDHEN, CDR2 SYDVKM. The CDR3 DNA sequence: TGTGCCAGCACCGAGGTGGACAATTGGTATGGCTACACCTTC. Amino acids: CASTEVDNWYGYTF.

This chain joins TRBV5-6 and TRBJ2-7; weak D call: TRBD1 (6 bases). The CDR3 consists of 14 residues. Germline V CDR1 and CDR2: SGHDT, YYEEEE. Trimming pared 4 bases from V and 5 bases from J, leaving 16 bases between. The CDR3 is CASSDEPGVHEQYF. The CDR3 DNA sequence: TGTGCCAGCAGCGACGAGCCAGGGGTCCACGAGCAGTACTTC.

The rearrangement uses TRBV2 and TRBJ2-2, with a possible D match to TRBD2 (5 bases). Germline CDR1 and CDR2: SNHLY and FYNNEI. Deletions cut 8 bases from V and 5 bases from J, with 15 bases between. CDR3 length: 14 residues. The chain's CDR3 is CASVPIATTGELFF. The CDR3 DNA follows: TGTGCCAGCGTACCTATAGCGACTACCGGGGAGCTGTTTTTT.

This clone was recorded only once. CDR3 DNA sequence: TGTGCCAGCACTCAGGATAACACCGGGGAGCTGTTTTTT. Translation: CASTQDNTGELFF. The V call is TRBV28, the J call TRBJ2-2; D gene unclear. The CDR3 runs to 13 residues. The V gene's germline CDR1 is MDHEN and CDR2 SYDVKM. V was clipped by 7 bases and J by 2 bases, with 8 bases between them.